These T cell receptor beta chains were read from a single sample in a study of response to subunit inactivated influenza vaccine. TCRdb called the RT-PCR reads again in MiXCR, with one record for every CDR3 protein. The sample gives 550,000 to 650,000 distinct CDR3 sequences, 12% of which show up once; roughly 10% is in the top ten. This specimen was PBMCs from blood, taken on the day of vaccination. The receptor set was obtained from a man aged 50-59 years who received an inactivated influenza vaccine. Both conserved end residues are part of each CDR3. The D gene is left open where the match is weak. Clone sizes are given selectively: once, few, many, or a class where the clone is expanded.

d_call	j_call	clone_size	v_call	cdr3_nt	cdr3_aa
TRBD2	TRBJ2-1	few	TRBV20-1	TGCAGTGCTCATACTAGCGGGAGAGGGTATGAGCAGTTCTTC	CSAHTSGRGYEQFF
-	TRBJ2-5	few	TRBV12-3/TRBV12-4	TGTGCCAGCAGTTTAAGGAGTAGAGAGACCCAGTACTTC	CASSLRSRETQYF
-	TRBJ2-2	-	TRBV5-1	TGCGCCAGCAGCTCAGGGAGCAGCATCACCGGGGAGCTGTTTTTT	CASSSGSSITGELFF
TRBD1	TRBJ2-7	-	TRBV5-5	TGTGCCAGCAGCTCAAACCCGGGACAGGGAGCCTACGAGCAGTACTTC	CASSSNPGQGAYEQYF
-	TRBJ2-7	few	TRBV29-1	TGCAGCGTTGGTCCCGGTAACGGGTTGGACGAGCAGTACTTC	CSVGPGNGLDEQYF
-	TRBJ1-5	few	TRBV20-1	TGCAGTGCTAGAGGTGGGGGGCGAATTCAGCCCCAGCATTTT	CSARGGGRIQPQHF
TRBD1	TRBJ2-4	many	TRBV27	TGTGCCAGCAGCCAATACAGGGGTGACATTCAGTACTTC	CASSQYRGDIQYF
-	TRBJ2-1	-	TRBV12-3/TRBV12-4	TGTGCCAGCAGTTTAGGGCTAGTTCGGTTCCATGAGCAGTTCTTC	CASSLGLVRFHEQFF
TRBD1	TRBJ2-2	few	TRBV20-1	TGCAGTGCTAGTACAGGGGCGGCCGGGGAGCTGTTTTTT	CSASTGAAGELFF
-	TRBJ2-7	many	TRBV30	TGTGCCTGGAGTGACTCCTTCTCCTACGAGCAGTACTTC	CAWSDSFSYEQYF
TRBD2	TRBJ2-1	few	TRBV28	TGTGCCAGCACCCCGGGTAGCGGGGCCTACAATGAGCAGTTCTTC	CASTPGSGAYNEQFF
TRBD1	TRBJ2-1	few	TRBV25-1	TGTGCCAGCAGTGAATCTCCGACAGGGTTTGAGCAGTTCTTC	CASSESPTGFEQFF
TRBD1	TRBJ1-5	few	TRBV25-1	TGTGCCAGCCTGGACAGGGCTGGTCAGCCCCAGCATTTT	CASLDRAGQPQHF
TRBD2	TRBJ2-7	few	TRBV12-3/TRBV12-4	TGTGCCAGCAGTTTAGGGGTGGGAGGGATACTGGTTCACGAGCAGTACTTC	CASSLGVGGILVHEQYF
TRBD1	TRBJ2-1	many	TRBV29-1	TGCAGCGGATCCGGGACAGAGAGCTTTAGGACGGACAATGAGCAGTTCTTC	CSGSGTESFRTDNEQFF
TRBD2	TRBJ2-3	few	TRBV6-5	TGTGCCAGCAGTTACTCGACTAGCGGGGGGGCCGGTAGAACAGATACGCAGTATTTT	CASSYSTSGGAGRTDTQYF
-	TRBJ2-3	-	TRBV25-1	TGTGCCACTAGTTGGGCCTCCACAGATACGCAGTATTTT	CATSWASTDTQYF
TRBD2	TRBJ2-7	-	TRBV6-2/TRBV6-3	TGTGCCAGCAGCCAACTAGCGGGAGTTACCTCCTACGAGCAGTACTTC	CASSQLAGVTSYEQYF
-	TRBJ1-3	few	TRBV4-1	TGCGCCAGCAGCCAAGATCAATCTGGAAACACCATATATTTT	CASSQDQSGNTIYF
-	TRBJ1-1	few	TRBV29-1	TGCAGCGTTGTATCGGGTAGGACTGAAGCTTTCTTT	CSVVSGRTEAFF
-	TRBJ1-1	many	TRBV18	TGTGCCAGCTCACCACCCCCACGCGGAAGGAACACTGAAGCTTTCTTT	CASSPPPRGRNTEAFF
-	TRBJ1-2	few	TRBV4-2	TGTGCCAGCAGCCTCCGTGCCAGGGATGTCCAAGGCTACACCTTC	CASSLRARDVQGYTF
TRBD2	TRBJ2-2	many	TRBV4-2	TGTGCCAGCAGCCCATCGTTTAGCGGGACGAACACCGGGGAGCTGTTTTTT	CASSPSFSGTNTGELFF
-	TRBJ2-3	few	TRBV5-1	TGCGCCAGCAGACAGGACCCGTGGCTCACAGATACGCAGTATTTT	CASRQDPWLTDTQYF
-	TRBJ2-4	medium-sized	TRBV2	TGTGCCAGCAGTGAATTGAGCGAAACGCTAGCCAAAAACATTCAGTACTTC	CASSELSETLAKNIQYF
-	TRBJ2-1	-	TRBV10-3	TGTGCCATCAGCCCAGGGCAGAAGGACAATGAGCAGTTCTTC	CAISPGQKDNEQFF
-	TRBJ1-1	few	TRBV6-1	TGTGCCAGCAGTCCAATGACAGGACGAGACGCTGAAGCTTTCTTT	CASSPMTGRDAEAFF
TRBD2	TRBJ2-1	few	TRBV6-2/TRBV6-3	TGTGCCAGCGGGACGGGAGGGTATGAGCAGTTCTTC	CASGTGGYEQFF
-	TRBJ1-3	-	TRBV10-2	TGCGCCAGCAGTGAGTCTTGGGGACCTGGAAACACCATATATTTT	CASSESWGPGNTIYF
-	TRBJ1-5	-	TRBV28	TGTGCCAGCGGGAGGACTTCGACTAGCAATCAGCCCCAGCATTTT	CASGRTSTSNQPQHF
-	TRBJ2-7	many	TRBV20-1	TGCAGTGCTAGGGGGGTGGGACCCTACGAGCAGTACTTC	CSARGVGPYEQYF
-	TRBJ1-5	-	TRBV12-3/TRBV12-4	TGTGCCAGCAGTTTCGCAGACGATCAGCCCCAGCATTTT	CASSFADDQPQHF
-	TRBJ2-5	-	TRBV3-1	TGTGCCACCAAGACCGGTGGGACCCAGTACTTC	CATKTGGTQYF
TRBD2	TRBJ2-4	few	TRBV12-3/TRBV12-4	TGTGCCAGCAGCGCGCGGGGGTTCCTGGGGGACATTCAGTACTTC	CASSARGFLGDIQYF
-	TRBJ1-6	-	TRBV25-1	TGTGCCAGCAGTGAAACAGGGTGGGGTTCACCCCTCCACTTT	CASSETGWGSPLHF
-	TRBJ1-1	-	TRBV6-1	TGTGCCAGCAGGTCAGGGTTAACTGAAGCTTTCTTT	CASRSGLTEAFF
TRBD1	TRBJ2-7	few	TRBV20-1	TGCAGTGCAACGACAGGGGCCCTAATATCCTACGAGCAGTACTTC	CSATTGALISYEQYF
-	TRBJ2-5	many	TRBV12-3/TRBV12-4	TGTGCCAGCTCCGAGGCAGGGTATCAACAAGAGACCCAGTACTTC	CASSEAGYQQETQYF
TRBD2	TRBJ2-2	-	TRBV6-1	TGTGCCAGCAGTCATAGCGGGGGGCCCGCGGGGGAGCTGTTTTTT	CASSHSGGPAGELFF
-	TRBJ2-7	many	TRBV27	TGTGCCAGCAGTTTAATCGGGCGACTTACCTACGAGCAGTACTTC	CASSLIGRLTYEQYF
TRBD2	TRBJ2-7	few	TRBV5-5	TGTGCCAGCAGCTTGGACCCTAGCGGGAGGACCTACGAGCAGTACTTC	CASSLDPSGRTYEQYF
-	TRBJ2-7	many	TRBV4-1	TGCGCCAGCAGCCAAGATCAGGGGCGCGGCTACGAGCAGTACTTC	CASSQDQGRGYEQYF
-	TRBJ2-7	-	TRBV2	TGTGCCAGCACGGGGCAGTACTACGAGCAGTACTTC	CASTGQYYEQYF
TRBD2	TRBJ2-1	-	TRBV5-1	TGCGCCAGCAGCTTGGCCGAGCGGGAGTTCCCCTACAATGAGCAGTTCTTC	CASSLAEREFPYNEQFF
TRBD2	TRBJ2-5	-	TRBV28	TGTGCCAGCAGTACTAGCGGGAGGGGAGAGACCCAGTACTTC	CASSTSGRGETQYF
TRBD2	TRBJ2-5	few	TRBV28	TGTGCCAGCAGTTTGTTTCGGGGGGGGACGTATCAAGAGACCCAGTACTTC	CASSLFRGGTYQETQYF
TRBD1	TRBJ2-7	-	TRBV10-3	TGTGCCATCAGTGATTCGAGGGGACAGGGAGCCTACGAGCAGTACTTC	CAISDSRGQGAYEQYF
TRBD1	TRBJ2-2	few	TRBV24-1	TGTGCCACCAGTGATTGGGACAGGGGCCAGCCGGGGGAGCTGTTTTTT	CATSDWDRGQPGELFF
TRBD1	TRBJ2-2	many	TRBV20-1	TGCAGTGCTAGAGATATCACAGGGGACAACACCGGGGAGCTGTTTTTT	CSARDITGDNTGELFF
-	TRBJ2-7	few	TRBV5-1	TGCGCCAGCAGCTCGGACAGTGTGGACGAGCAGTACTTC	CASSSDSVDEQYF
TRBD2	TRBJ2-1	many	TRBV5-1	TGCGCCAGCAGCTACGAACTAGCGGGAGTCCCGCAGAATGACAATGAGCAGTTCTTC	CASSYELAGVPQNDNEQFF
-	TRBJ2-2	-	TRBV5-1	TGCGCCAGCAGCTTGACCAGGGAAACCGGGGAGCTGTTTTTT	CASSLTRETGELFF
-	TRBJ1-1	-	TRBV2	TGTGCCGGCAGTCAGGGTAACACTGAAGCTTTCTTT	CAGSQGNTEAFF
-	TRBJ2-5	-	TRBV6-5	TGTGCCAGCAGTTCCGTTCTAGCGAGGGGGGACCAGTACTTC	CASSSVLARGDQYF
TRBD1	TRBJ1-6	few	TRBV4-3	TGCGCCAGCAGCCAAGAGCTTGGCAGGGGGAATTCACCCCTCCACTTT	CASSQELGRGNSPLHF
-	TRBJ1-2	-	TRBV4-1	TGCGCCAGCAGCCAATTTGGGGGGAGAGAGGATGGCTACACCTTC	CASSQFGGREDGYTF
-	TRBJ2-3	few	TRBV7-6	TGTGCCAGCAAACTGGGGGGAGGAACAGATACGCAGTATTTT	CASKLGGGTDTQYF
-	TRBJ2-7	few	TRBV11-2	TGTGCCAGCAGCGAATCCGGACTGAAATACGAGCAGTACTTC	CASSESGLKYEQYF
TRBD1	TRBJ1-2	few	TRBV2	TGTGCCAGCACTACCGAGGGGGCTAGGGGCTACACCTTC	CASTTEGARGYTF
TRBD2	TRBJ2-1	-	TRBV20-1	TGCAGTGCTAGACCGGGACTAGCTATCAATGAGCAGTTCTTC	CSARPGLAINEQFF